This T cell receptor (beta chain) was retrieved from a study of PD-1 blockade in classical Hodgkin lymphoma. Study-wide results and limits: The study reported lower baseline TCR diversity in newly diagnosed patients than in healthy donors. Patients starting nivolumab less than 1 year after ASCT had lower diversity and were excluded from later analyses.

On this clone: Its antigen is as yet unknown.

Data came from immunoSEQ multiplex PCR; TCRdb stores just in-frame clones and leaves some out. This table has 46,000 or so clones, around 70% appearing once. Exposure to brentuximab vedotin varied, and each patient had relapsed following autologous stem cell transplantation. Trimming left V 3 bases short and J 4 bases short, with 9 bases between. The germline CDR1 and CDR2 sequences are MNHEY and SMNVEV (reference sequence). The CDR3 runs to 14 residues. Source: peripheral blood mononuclear cells (PBMCs), taken at baseline. The chain carries TRBV27 and TRBJ2-2; the D gene is possibly TRBD1 (6 bases). The TCR was taken from a human donor with classical Hodgkin lymphoma. CDR3 loop: CASSLWTATGELFF. The CDR3 DNA reads TGTGCCAGCAGTTTGTGGACAGCCACCGGGGAGCTGTTTTTT.